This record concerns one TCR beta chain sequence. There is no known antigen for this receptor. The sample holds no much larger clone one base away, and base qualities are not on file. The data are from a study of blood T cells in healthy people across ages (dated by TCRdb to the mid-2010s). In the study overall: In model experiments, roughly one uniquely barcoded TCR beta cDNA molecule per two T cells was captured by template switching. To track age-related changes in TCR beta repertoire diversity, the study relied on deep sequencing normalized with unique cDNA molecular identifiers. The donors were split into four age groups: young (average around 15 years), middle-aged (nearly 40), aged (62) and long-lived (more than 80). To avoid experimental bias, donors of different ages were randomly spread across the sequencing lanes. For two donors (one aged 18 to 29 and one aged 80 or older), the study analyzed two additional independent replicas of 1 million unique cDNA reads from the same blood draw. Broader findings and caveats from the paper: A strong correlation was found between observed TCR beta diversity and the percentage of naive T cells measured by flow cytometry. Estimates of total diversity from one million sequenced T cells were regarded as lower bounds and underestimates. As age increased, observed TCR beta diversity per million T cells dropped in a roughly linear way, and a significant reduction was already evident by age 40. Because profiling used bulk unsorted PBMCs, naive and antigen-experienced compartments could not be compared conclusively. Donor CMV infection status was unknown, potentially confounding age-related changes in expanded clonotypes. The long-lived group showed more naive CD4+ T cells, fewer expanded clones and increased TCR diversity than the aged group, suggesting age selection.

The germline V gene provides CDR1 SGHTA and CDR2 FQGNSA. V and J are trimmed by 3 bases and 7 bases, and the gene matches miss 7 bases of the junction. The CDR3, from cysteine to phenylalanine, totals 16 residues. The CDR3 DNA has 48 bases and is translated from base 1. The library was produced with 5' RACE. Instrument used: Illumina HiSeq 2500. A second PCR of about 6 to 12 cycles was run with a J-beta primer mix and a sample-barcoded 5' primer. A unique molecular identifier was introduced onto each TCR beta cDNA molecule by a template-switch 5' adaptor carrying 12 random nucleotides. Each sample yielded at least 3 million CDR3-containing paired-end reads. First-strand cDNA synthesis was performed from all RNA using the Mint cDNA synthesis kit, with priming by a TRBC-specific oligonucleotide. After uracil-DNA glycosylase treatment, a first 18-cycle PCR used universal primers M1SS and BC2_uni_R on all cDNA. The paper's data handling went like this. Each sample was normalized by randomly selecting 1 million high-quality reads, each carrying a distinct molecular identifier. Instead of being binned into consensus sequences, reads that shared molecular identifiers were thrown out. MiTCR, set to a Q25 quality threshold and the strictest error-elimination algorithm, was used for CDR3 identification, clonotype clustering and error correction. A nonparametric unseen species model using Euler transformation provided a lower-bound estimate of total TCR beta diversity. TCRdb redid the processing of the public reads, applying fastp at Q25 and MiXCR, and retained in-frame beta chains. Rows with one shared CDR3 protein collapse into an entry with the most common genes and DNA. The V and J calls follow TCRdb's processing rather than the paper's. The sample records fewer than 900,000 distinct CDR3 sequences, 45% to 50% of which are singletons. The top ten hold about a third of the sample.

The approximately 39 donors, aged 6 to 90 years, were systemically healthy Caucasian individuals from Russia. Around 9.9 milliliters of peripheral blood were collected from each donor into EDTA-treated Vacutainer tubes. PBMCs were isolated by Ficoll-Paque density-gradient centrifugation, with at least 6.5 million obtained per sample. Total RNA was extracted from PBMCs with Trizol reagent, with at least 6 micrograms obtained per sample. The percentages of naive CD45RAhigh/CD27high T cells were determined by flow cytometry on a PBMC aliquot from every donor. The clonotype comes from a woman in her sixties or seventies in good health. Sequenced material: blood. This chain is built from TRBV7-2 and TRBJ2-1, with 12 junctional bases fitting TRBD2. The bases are TGTGCCAGCAGCTTGGAGGAGACTAGCGGGAGTAATGAGCAGTTCTTC. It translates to CASSLEETSGSNEQFF. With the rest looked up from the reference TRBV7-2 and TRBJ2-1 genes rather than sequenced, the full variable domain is GAGVSQSPSNKVTEKGKDVELRCDPISGHTALYWYRQSLGQGLEFLIYFQGNSAPDKSGLPSDRFSAERTGGSVSTLTIQRTQQEDSAVYLCASSLEETSGSNEQFFGPGTRLTVL.